This T cell receptor (beta chain) was sequenced for a study of control samples from healthy donors and cancer patients. In germline, CDR1 is MNHGY, CDR2 SVAAGI. The CDR3 spans 13 residues. V lost 7 bases to trimming and J lost 6 bases, with 16 bases between them. TCRdb's copy holds only in-frame clones and misses some; the assay was immunoSEQ multiplex PCR. The repertoire holds more than 150,000 clones, with over 90% as singletons. The V call is TRBV6-9, the J call TRBJ2-7; perhaps TRBD1 as D (5 bases). This sequence originates from a man aged 45-60 years in good health. The sequencing input was blood. Written as DNA, the CDR3 is TGTGCCAGCACCCTTACTCAGGGTATCGAGCAGTACTTC. Translation gives CASTLTQGIEQYF.